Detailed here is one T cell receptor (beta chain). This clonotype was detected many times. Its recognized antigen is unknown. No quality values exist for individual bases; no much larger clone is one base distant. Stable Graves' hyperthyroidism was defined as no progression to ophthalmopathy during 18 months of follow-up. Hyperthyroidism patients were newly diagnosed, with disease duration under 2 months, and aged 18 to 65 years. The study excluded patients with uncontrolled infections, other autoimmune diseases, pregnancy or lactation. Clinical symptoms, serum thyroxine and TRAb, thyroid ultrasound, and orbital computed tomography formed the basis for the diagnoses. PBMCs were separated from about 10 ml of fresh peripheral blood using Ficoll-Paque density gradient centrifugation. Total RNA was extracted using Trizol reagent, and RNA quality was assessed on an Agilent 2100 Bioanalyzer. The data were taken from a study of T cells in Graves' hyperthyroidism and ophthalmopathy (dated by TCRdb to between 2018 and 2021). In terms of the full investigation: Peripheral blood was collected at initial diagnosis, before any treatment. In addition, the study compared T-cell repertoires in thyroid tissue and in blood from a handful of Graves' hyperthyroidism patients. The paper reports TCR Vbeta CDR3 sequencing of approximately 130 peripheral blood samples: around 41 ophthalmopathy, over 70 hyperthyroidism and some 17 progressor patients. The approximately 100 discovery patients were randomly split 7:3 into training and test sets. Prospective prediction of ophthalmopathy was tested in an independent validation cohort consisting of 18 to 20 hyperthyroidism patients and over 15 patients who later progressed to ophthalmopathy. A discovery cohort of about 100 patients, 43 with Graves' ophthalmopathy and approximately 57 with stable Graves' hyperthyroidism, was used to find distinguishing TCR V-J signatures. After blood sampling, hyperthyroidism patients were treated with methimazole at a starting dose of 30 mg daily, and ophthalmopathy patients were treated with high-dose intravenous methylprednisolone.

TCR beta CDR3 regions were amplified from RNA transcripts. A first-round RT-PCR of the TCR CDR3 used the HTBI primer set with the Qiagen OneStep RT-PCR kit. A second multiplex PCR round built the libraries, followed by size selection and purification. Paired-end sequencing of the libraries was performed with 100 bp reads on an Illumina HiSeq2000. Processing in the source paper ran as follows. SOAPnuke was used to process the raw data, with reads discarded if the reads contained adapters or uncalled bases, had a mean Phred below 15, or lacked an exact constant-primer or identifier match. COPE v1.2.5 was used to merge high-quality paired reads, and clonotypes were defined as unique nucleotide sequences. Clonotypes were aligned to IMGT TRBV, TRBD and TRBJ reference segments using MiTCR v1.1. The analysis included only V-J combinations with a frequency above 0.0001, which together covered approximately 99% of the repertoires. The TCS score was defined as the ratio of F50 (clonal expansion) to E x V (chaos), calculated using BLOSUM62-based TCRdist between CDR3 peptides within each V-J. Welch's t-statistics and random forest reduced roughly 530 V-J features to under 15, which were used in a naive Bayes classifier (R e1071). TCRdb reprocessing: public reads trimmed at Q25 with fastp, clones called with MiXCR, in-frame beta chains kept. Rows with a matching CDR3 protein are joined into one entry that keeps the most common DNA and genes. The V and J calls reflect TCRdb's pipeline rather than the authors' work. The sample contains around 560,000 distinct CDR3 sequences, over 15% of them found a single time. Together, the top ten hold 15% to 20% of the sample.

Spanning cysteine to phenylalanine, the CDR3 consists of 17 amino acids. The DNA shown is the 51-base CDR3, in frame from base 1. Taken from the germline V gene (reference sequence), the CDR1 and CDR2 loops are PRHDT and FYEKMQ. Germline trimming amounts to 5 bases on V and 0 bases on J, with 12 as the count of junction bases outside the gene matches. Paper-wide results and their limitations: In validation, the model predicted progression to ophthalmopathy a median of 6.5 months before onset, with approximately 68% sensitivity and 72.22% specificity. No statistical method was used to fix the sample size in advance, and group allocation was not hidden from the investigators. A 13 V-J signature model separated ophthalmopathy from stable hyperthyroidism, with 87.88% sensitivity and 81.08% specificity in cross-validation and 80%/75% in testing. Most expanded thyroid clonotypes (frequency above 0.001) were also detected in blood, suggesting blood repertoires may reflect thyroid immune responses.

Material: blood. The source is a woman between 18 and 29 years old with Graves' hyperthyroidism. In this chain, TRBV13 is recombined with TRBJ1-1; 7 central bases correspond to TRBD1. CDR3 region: CASSAYNWDSLNTEAFF. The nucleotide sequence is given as TGTGCCAGCAGCGCTTACAACTGGGACAGCCTGAACACTGAAGCTTTCTTT.